This T cell receptor beta chain was sequenced during a study of blood T cell repertoires in COVID-19. About the study: Both acute and convalescent COVID-19 samples were obtained from the United States, Italy and Spain. Sample material is recorded as cDNA or gDNA derived from T cells, B-cell-depleted T cells, or PBMCs.

Original processing notes: Amplification from reference gene primers served as the basis for estimated nucleated cell counts. This table comes from immunoSEQ multiplex PCR, and its TCRdb copy is limited to in-frame clones, with some not included. For V, J and clone size, that table is used; D and trimming come from the DNA. The sample shows 75,000 or so clones, 84% of them seen only once. With 6 bases clipped from V and 6 bases from J, the junction kept 10 bases outside the gene matches. The CDR3 loop spans 14 amino acids. CDR1 is SNHLY and CDR2 is FYNNEI in the germline V gene. This chain connects TRBV2 to TRBJ2-7; 8 bases match TRBD2. Sequencing input: peripheral blood. This clonotype was sampled from a man aged 50-59 years with acute or convalescent COVID-19. Here the CDR3 DNA reads TGTGCCAGCAGAGATAGCGGGACCTCCCCCGAGCAGTACTTC. Amino acids: CASRDSGTSPEQYF. The full variable domain, rest sourced from reference TRBV2 and TRBJ2-7, is EPEVTQTPSHQVTQMGQEVILRCVPISNHLYFYWYRQILGQKVEFLVSFYNNEISEKSEIFDDQFSVERPDGSNFTLKIRSTKLEDSAMYFCASRDSGTSPEQYFGPGTRLTVT.